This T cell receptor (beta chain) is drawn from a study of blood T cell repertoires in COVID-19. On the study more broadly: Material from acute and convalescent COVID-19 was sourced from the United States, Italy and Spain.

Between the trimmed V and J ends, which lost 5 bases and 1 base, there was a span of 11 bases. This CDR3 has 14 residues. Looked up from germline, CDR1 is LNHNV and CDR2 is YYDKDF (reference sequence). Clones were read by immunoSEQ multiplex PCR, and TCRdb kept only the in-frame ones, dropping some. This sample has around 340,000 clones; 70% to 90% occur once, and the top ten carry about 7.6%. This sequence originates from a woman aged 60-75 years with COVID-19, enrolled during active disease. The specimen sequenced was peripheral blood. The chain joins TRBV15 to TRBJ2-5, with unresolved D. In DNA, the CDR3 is TGTGCCACCAGCGCCCAGTCACCCCAAGAGACCCAGTACTTC. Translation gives CATSAQSPQETQYF.